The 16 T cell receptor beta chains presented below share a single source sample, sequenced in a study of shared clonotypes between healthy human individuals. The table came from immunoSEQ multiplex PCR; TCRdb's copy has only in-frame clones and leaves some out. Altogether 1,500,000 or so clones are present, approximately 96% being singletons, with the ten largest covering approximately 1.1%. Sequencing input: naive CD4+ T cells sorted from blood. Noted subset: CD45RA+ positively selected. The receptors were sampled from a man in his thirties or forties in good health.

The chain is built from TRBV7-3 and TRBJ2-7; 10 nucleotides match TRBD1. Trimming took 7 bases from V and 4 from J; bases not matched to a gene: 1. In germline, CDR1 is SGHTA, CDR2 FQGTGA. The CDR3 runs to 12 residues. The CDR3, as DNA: TGTGCCAGCAAGGACAGGGGGTACGAGCAGTACTTC. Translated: CASKDRGYEQYF.

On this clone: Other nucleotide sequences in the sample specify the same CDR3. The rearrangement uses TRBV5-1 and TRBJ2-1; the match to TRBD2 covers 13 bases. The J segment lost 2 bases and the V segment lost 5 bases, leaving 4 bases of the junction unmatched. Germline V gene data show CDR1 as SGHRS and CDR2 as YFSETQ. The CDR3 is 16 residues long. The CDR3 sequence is CASSLGLAGAYNEQFF. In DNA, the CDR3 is TGCGCCAGCAGTCTTGGACTAGCGGGGGCCTACAATGAGCAGTTCTTC.

For the CDR3, the DNA is TGCAGCGTCGCGGGACAGGCGTCCTACGAGCAGTACTTC. This sequence encodes CSVAGQASYEQYF. The chain recombines TRBV29-1 with TRBJ2-7; 8 bases line up with TRBD1. The CDR3 is 13 amino acids. Germline CDR1 SQVTM, CDR2 ANQGSEA. V was clipped by 6 bases and J by 1 base; unmatched bases: 5.

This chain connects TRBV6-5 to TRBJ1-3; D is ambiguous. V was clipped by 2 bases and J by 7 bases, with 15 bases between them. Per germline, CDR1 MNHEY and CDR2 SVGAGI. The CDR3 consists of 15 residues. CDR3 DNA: TGTGCCAGCAGTTACGACCCCCACGGCGGGAACACCATATATTTT. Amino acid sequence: CASSYDPHGGNTIYF.

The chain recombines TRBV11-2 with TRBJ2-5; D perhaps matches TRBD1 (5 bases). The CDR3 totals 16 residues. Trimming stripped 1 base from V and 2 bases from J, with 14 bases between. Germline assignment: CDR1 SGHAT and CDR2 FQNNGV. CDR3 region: CASSLVLGRLQETQYF. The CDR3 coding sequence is TGTGCCAGCAGCTTAGTACTGGGGCGGCTTCAAGAGACCCAGTACTTC.

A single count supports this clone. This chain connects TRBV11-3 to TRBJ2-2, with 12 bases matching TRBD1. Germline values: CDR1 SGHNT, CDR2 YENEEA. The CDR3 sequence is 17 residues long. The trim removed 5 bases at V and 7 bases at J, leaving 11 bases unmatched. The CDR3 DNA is TGTGCCAGCAGCCCGAGAGGGACAGGGGGCGGTGGCGGGGAGCTGTTTTTT. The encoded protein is CASSPRGTGGGGGELFF.

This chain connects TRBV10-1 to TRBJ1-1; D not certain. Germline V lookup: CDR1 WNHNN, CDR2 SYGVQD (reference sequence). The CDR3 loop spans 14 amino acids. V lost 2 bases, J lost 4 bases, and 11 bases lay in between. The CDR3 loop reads CASSETSVRTEAFF. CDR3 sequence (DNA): TGCGCCAGCAGTGAGACTTCGGTTCGCACTGAAGCTTTCTTT.

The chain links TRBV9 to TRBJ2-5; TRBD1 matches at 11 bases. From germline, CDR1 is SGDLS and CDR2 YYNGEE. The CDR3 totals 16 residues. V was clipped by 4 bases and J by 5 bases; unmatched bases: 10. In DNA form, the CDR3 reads TGTGCCAGCAGCCCCGGGACAGGGGGACGGGGGGAGACCCAGTACTTC. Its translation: CASSPGTGGRGETQYF.

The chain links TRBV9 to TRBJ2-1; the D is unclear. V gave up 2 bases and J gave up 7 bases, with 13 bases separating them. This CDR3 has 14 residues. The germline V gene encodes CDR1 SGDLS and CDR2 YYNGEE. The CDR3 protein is CASSVVPAANEQFF. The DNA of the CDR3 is TGTGCCAGCAGCGTTGTCCCCGCCGCGAATGAGCAGTTCTTC.

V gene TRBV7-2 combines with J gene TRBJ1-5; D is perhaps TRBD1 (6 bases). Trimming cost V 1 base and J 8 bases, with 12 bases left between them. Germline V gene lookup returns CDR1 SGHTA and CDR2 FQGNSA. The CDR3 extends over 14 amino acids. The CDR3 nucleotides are TGTGCCAGCAGCTTAGGGACAGTCCTCGAGCCCCAGCATTTT. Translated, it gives CASSLGTVLEPQHF.

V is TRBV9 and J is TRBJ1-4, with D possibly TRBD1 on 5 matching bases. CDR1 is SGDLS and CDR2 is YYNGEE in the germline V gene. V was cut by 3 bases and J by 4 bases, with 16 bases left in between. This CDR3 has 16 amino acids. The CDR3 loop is CASSAQGAGYNEKLFF. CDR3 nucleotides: TGTGCCAGCAGCGCCCAGGGTGCAGGGTATAATGAAAAACTGTTTTTT. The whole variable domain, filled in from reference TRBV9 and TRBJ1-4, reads DSGVTQTPKHLITATGQRVTLRCSPRSGDLSVYWYQQSLDQGLQFLIQYYNGEERAKGNILERFSAQQFPDLHSELNLSSLELGDSALYFCASSAQGAGYNEKLFFGSGTQLSVL.

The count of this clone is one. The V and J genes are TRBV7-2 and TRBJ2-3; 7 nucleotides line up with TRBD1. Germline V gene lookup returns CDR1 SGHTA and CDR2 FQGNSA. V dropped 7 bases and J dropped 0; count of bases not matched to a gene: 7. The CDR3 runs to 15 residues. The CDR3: CASKRDSLSTDTQYF. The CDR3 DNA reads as TGTGCCAGCAAAAGGGACAGTCTTAGCACAGATACGCAGTATTTT.

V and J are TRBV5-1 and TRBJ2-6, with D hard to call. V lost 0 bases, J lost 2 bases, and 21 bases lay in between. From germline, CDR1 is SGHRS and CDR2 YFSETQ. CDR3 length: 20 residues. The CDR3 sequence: CASSLAQWVPGSPGANVLTF. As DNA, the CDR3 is TGCGCCAGCAGCTTGGCACAGTGGGTCCCTGGTTCCCCTGGGGCCAACGTCCTGACTTTC.

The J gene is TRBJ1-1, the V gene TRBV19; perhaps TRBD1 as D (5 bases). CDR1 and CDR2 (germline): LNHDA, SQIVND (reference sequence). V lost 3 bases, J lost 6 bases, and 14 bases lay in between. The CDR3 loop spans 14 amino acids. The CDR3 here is CASSIGVRGSEAFF. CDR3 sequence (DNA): TGTGCCAGTAGTATTGGGGTAAGGGGTTCTGAAGCTTTCTTT.

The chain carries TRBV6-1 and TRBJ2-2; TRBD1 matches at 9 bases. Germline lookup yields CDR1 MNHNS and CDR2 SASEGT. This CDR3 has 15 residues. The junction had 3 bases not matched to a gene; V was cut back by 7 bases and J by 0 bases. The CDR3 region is CASIRQGANTGELFF. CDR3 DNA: TGTGCCAGCATACGACAGGGGGCGAACACCGGGGAGCTGTTTTTT.

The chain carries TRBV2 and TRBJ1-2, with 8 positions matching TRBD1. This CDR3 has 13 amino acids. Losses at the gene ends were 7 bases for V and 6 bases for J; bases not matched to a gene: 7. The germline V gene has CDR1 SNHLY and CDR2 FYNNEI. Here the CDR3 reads CASNRQGLDGYTF. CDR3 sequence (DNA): TGTGCCAGCAATAGACAGGGGCTGGATGGCTACACCTTC.